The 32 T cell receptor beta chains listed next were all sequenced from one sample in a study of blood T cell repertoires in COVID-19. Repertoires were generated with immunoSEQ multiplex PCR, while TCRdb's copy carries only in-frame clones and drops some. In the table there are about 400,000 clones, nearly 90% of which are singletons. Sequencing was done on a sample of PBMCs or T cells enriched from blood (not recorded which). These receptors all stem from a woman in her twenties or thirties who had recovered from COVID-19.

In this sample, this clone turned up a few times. This CDR3 reads CASSLESMNTEAFF. The CDR3 DNA reads TGCGCCAGCAGCTTGGAAAGCATGAACACTGAAGCTTTCTTT. This chain uses TRBV5-1 with TRBJ1-1; unclear D gene. This CDR3 comprises 14 residues. Trimming took 0 bases from V and 0 from J, leaving 6 bases between them. Germline CDR1 is SGHRS and CDR2 is YFSETQ.

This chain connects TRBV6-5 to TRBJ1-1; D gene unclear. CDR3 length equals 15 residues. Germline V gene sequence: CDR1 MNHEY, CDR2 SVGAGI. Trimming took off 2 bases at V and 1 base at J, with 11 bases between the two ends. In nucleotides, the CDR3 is TGTGCCAGCAGTTACGGCCCGGAGCCGAACACTGAAGCTTTCTTT. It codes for CASSYGPEPNTEAFF.

DNA of the CDR3: TGTGCCAGCACCAGGACAGGCCGACCTGAAGCTTTCTTT. Encoded protein: CASTRTGRPEAFF. J is TRBJ1-1 and V is TRBV12-3 or TRBV12-4; TRBD1 matches at 7 bases. This CDR3 is 13 amino acids long. J lost 6 bases, V lost 7 bases, and 8 bases had no gene match.

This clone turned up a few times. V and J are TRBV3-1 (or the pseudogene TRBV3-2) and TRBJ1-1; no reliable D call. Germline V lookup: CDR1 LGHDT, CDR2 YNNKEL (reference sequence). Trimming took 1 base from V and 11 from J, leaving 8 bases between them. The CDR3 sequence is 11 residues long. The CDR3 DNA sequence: TGTGCCAGCAGCCAAGGCCCCCGGGCTTTCTTT. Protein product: CASSQGPRAFF.

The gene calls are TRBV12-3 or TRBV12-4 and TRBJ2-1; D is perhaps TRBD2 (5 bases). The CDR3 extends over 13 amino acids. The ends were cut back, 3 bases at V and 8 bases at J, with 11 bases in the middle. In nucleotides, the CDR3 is TGTGCCAGCAGTTTCGGGGTCGTCGATGAGCAGTTCTTC. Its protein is CASSFGVVDEQFF.

The DNA of the CDR3 is TGTGCCAGCAGCCCGGGTAGAACCGGGGAGCTGTTTTTT. Residues: CASSPGRTGELFF. This chain links TRBV9 with TRBJ2-2; no firm D call. Germline lookup yields CDR1 SGDLS and CDR2 YYNGEE. Between the trimmed V and J ends, which lost 4 bases and 5 bases, there was a span of 9 bases. The CDR3 runs to 13 residues.

The CDR3 bases are TGTGCCAGCAGCGTAGGGGACAGTTTTTTTTCTGGAAACACCATATATTTT. Translating it yields CASSVGDSFFSGNTIYF. This rearrangement joins TRBV9 to TRBJ1-3, with TRBD1 matching 7 bases. J gave up 1 base and V 0 bases, and 7 bases lay outside the gene matches. From germline, CDR1 is SGDLS and CDR2 YYNGEE. This CDR3 is 17 amino acids long.

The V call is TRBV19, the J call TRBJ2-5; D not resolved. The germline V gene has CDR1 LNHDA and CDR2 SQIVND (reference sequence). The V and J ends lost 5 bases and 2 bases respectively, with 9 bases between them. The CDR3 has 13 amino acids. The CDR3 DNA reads TGTGCCAGTAGTCCAGGTAAGCAAGAGACCCAGTACTTC. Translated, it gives CASSPGKQETQYF.

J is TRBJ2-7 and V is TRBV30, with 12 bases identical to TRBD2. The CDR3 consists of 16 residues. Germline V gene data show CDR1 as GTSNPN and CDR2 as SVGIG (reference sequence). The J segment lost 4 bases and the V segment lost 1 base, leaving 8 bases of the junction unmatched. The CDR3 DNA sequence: TGTGCCTGGAGTGCCCGACTAGCGGGAGCTTTATACGAGCAGTACTTC. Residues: CAWSARLAGALYEQYF.

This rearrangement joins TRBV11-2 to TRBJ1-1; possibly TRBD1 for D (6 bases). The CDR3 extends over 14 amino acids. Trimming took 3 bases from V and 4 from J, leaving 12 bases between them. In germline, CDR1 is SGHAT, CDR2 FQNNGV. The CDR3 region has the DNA TGTGCCAGCAGCTTCACCGGCAGGGGCACTGAAGCTTTCTTT. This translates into CASSFTGRGTEAFF.

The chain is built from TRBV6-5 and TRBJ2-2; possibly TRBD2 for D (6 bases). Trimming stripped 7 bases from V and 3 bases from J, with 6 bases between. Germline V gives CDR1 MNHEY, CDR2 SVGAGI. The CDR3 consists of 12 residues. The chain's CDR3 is CASTGDTGELFF. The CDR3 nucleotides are TGTGCCAGCACGGGGGACACCGGGGAGCTGTTTTTT.

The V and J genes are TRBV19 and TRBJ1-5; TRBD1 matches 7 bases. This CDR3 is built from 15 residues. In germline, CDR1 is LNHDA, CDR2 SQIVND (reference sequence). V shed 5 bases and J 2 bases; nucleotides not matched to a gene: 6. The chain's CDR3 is CASSEYTGGNQPQHF. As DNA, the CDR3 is TGTGCCAGTAGTGAATACACAGGGGGCAATCAGCCCCAGCATTTT.

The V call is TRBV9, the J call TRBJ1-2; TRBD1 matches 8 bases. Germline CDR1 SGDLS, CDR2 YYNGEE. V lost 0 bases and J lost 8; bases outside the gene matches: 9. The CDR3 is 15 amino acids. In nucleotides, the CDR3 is TGTGCCAGCAGCGTAGGAGACAGGGGATTGAACGGCTACACCTTC. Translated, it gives CASSVGDRGLNGYTF.

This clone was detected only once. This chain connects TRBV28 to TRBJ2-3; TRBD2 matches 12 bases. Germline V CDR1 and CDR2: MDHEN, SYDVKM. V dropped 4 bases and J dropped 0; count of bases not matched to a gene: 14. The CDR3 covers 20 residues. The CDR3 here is CASSSNIYAGLAGSTDTQYF. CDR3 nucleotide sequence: TGTGCCAGCAGTTCTAATATCTACGCCGGACTAGCGGGGAGCACAGATACGCAGTATTTT.

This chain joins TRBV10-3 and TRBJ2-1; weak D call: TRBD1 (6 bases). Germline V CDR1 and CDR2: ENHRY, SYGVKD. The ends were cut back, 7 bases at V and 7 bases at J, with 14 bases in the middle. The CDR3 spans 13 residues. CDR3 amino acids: CAIKAVGQNEQFF. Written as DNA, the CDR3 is TGTGCCATCAAGGCAGTCGGACAGAATGAGCAGTTCTTC.

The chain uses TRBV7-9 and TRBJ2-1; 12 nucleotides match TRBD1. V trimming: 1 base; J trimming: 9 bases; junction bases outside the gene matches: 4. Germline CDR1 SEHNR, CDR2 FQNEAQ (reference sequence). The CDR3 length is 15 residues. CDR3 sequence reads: CASSLELGQGAEQFF. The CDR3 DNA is TGTGCCAGCAGCTTAGAGTTGGGACAGGGGGCTGAGCAGTTCTTC.

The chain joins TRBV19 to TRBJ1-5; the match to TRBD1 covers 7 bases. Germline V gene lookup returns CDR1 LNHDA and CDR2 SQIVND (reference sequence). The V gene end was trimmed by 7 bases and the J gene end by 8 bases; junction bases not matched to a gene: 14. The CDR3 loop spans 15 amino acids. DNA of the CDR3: TGTGCCAGTACCCGTGACAGGGCTGGCCGGAAGCCCCAGCATTTT. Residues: CASTRDRAGRKPQHF. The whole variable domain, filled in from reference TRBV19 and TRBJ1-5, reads DGGITQSPKYLFRKEGQNVTLSCEQNLNHDAMYWYRQDPGQGLRLIYYSQIVNDFQKGDIAEGYSVSREKKESFPLTVTSAQKNPTAFYLCASTRDRAGRKPQHFGDGTRLSIL.

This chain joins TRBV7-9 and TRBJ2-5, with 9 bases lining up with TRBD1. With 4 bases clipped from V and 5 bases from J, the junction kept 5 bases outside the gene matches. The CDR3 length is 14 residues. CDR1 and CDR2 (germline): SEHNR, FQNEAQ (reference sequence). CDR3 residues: CASSSYRGLETQYF. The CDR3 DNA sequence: TGTGCCAGCAGCTCTTACAGGGGGCTGGAGACCCAGTACTTC.

Here the CDR3 DNA reads TGTGCCAGCAGTTTACAGGCCCTCACAGATACGCAGTATTTT. Translated: CASSLQALTDTQYF. V gene TRBV27 combines with J gene TRBJ2-3; no clear D. The germline V gene has CDR1 MNHEY and CDR2 SMNVEV (reference sequence). The germline V and J ends were trimmed by 2 bases and 2 bases, with 8 bases remaining between them. The CDR3 loop spans 14 amino acids.

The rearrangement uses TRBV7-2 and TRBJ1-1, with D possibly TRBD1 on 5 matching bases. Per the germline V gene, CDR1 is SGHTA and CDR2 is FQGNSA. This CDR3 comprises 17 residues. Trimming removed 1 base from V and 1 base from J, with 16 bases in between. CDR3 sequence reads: CASSLGYQGLRNTEAFF. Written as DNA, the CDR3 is TGTGCCAGCAGCTTAGGTTATCAGGGTTTGAGGAACACTGAAGCTTTCTTT.

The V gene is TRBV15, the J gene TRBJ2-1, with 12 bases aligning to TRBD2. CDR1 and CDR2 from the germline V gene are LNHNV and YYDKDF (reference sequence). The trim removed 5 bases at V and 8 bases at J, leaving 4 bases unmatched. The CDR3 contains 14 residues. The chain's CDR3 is CATSSTSGSYEQFF. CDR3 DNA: TGTGCCACCAGCTCGACTAGCGGGAGCTATGAGCAGTTCTTC.

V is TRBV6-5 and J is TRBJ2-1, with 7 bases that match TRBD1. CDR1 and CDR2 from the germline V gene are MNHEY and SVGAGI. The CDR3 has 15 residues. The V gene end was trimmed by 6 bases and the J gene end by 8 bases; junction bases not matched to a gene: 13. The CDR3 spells CASRTLWGTGDEQFF. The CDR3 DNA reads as TGTGCCAGCAGGACCCTTTGGGGTACAGGGGATGAGCAGTTCTTC.

The CDR3 DNA reads TGTGCCAGCTCACTCAAGCTGGGCCCCAACAATTCACCCCTCCACTTT. It specifies CASSLKLGPNNSPLHF. The rearrangement links TRBV18 to TRBJ1-6; D call uncertain. The germline gives CDR1 KGHSH, CDR2 LQKENI. V was clipped by 4 bases and J by 7 bases, with 17 bases between them. The CDR3 spans 16 residues.

For the CDR3, the DNA is TGTGCCAGCAGCGGGGGAGGGGTACTGGCTGGAAACACCATATATTTT. The encoded protein is CASSGGGVLAGNTIYF. The V and J genes are TRBV9 and TRBJ1-3; a weak D match, TRBD1 (5 bases). The germline V and J ends were trimmed by 3 bases and 2 bases, with 15 bases remaining between them. The CDR3 spans 16 residues. Per the germline V gene, CDR1 is SGDLS and CDR2 is YYNGEE.

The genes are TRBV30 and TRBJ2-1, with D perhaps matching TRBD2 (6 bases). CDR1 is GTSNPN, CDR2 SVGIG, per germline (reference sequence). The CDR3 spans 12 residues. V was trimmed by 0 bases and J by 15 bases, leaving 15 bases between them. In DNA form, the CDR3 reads TGTGCCTGGAGTGTGGAGGGGTACCCCCCGTTCTTC. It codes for CAWSVEGYPPFF.

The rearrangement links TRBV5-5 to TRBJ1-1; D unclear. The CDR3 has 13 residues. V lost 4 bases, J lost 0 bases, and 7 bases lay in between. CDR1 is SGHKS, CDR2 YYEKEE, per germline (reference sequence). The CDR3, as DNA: TGTGCCAGCAGCCGAACAGTGAACACTGAAGCTTTCTTT. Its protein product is CASSRTVNTEAFF.

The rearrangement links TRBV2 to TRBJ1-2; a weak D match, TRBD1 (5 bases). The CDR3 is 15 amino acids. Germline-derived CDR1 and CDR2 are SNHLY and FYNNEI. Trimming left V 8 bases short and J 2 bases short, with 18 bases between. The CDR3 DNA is TGTGCCAGCCCCTTTCAGGGCGGGGAAAACTATGGCTACACCTTC. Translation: CASPFQGGENYGYTF.

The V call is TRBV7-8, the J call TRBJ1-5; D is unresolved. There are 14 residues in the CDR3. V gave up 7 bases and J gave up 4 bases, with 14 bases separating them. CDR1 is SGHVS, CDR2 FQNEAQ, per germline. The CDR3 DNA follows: TGTGCCAGCAACTTCCGAGGGTGGAATCAGCCCCAGCATTTT. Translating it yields CASNFRGWNQPQHF.

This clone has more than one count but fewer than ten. The CDR3 spells CASSPAGISGNTIYF. In DNA, the CDR3 is TGCGCCAGCAGCCCAGCAGGGATATCTGGAAACACCATATATTTT. This chain links TRBV23-1 with TRBJ1-3; possible D gene TRBD1, 5 bases. TRBV23-1 is identified as an open reading frame with a role that is uncertain. The CDR3 extends over 15 amino acids. The ends were cut back, 6 bases at V and 1 base at J, with 13 bases in the middle.

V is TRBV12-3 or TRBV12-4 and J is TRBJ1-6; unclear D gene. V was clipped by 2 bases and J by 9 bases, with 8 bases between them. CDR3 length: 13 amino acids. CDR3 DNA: TGTGCCAGCAGTTTATTAGGCGGTTCACCCCTCCACTTT. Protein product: CASSLLGGSPLHF.

The CDR3 spells CASSRYLMGGGRDTQYF. CDR3 in DNA: TGTGCCAGCAGTAGATACCTCATGGGGGGGGGCCGGGATACGCAGTATTTT. V usage is TRBV28 and J usage is TRBJ2-3, with TRBD2 as a possible D gene (7 bases). Germline V gives CDR1 MDHEN, CDR2 SYDVKM. This CDR3 is built from 17 residues. The V and J ends lost 5 bases and 6 bases respectively, with 24 bases between them.

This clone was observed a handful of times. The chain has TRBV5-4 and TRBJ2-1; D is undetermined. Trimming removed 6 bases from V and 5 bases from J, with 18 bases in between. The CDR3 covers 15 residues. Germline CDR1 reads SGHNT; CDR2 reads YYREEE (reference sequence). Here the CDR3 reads CASKYWASVDNEQFF. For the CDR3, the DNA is TGTGCCAGCAAATATTGGGCCTCGGTAGACAATGAGCAGTTCTTC.